The clone carrying this T cell receptor beta chain was found a few times. Antigen unknown. These data are taken from a study of blood T cells in healthy people across ages. Findings and limits, study-wide: A strong correlation between TCR beta diversity and naive T cell percentage was seen. With donor CMV status unknown, expanded clonotype changes were possibly confounded. Bulk PBMC profiling left naive and antigen-experienced comparisons inconclusive.

A second roughly 6 to 11 cycle PCR used barcoded and J-beta primers. TCRdb independently ran MiXCR on the 5' RACE reads; one entry per CDR3 protein. Of 500,000 to 700,000 distinct CDR3 sequences detected, roughly 31% appear once; the ten largest clones hold 15% to 18%. The specimen sequenced was blood. The clonotype comes from an elderly woman in good health.

The CDR3 bases are TGTGCCAGCAGTTTATTTCGGAACACCGGGGAGCTGTTTTTT. Amino acid sequence: CASSLFRNTGELFF. J is TRBJ2-2 and V is TRBV11-2; D call uncertain. The CDR3 runs 14 residues. CDR1 SGHAT and CDR2 FQNNGV come from the germline V gene. Trimming cost V 6 bases and J 1 base, with 9 bases left between them.